One T cell receptor beta chain is described in this entry. As handled by the study authors: Amplification with reference gene primers provided the estimates of nucleated cell counts. Assay used: immunoSEQ multiplex PCR; TCRdb lists only in-frame clones, some missing. D and trimming come from the DNA, and the V and J calls and clone size come from that table. Counted here are about 260,000 clones, less than 90% occurring once; the ten biggest clones make up roughly 3.9%. The data originate from a study of blood T cell repertoires in COVID-19. Looking at the study overall: The United States, Italy and Spain were the sources of the acute and convalescent COVID-19 samples. Sources were T cells, B-cell-depleted T cells, or PBMCs; the material itself was cDNA or gDNA.

Losses at the gene ends were 2 bases for V and 5 bases for J; bases not matched to a gene: 8. CDR3 length equals 15 residues. CDR1 LGHDT and CDR2 YNNKEL come from the germline V gene (reference sequence). This chain links TRBV3-1 (or the pseudogene TRBV3-2) with TRBJ1-1; 7 nucleotides agree with TRBD1. The specimen sequenced was peripheral blood. The receptor was isolated from a man aged 55 to 70 who had recovered from COVID-19. CDR3 sequence: CASSQRTGVQTEAFF. For the CDR3, the DNA is TGTGCCAGCAGCCAACGCACAGGGGTCCAGACTGAAGCTTTCTTT.